What follows is one T cell receptor beta chain and its context. This record belongs to a study of blood T cell repertoires in COVID-19. The wider study: Specimens from acute and convalescent COVID-19 originated in the United States, Italy and Spain.

Participant ages covered roughly 18 to 89 years across approximately 25 US areas. Clinical history as reported by participants underpinned cohort assignment. Per the authors' pipeline: Using reference gene primer amplification, nucleated cell counts were estimated. This table comes from immunoSEQ multiplex PCR, and its TCRdb copy is limited to in-frame clones, with some not included. That table supplies the V and J calls and clone size; D and trimming were determined from the DNA. The top ten clones hold approximately 2% of a sample with roughly 250,000 clones, 85% to 95% of them seen once. This receptor was taken from a woman between 18 and 29 years old who had recovered from COVID-19. The sequenced sample consisted of PBMCs or T cells enriched from blood (not recorded which).

The CDR3 sequence: CAISWGDSGELFF. DNA for the CDR3: TGTGCCATCAGTTGGGGGGACTCCGGGGAGCTGTTTTTT. This sequence joins TRBV10-3 and TRBJ2-2; a weak D match, TRBD2 (6 bases). Germline V gene sequence: CDR1 ENHRY, CDR2 SYGVKD. The V and J ends lost 5 bases and 6 bases respectively, with 10 bases between them. The CDR3 length is 13 residues.